What follows are 22 T cell receptor beta chains derived from one specimen sequenced in a study of CD8+CD57+ T cells in acquired aplastic anemia. Patients selected for sequencing had displayed CD8+CD57+ cell expansion by flow cytometry. Genomic DNA provided the template from which TCR beta VDJ and CDR3 profiles were obtained. TCRdb called the reads again in MiXCR, with one record for every CDR3 protein. This repertoire shows fewer than 85,000 distinct CDR3 sequences, roughly two thirds found once; its top ten account for roughly 80%. Sample: sorted CD4+, CD8+, or CD8+CD57+ T cells (not recorded which) from PBMCs. All receptors derive from a human donor with aplastic anemia.

This chain joins TRBV6-2 or TRBV6-3 and TRBJ2-5; weak D call: TRBD1 (5 bases). V was cut by 0 bases and J by 4 bases, with 6 bases left in between. The CDR3 is 13 amino acids. Germline V gene lookup returns CDR1 MNHEY and CDR2 SVGEGT. CDR3 sequence (DNA): TGTGCCAGCAGTTACTCGGGGCCAGAGACCCAGTACTTC. Protein: CASSYSGPETQYF.

The V and J genes are TRBV2 and TRBJ2-5; D possibly matches TRBD1 or TRBD2 (5 bases each). Looked up from germline, CDR1 is SNHLY and CDR2 is FYNNEI. This CDR3 contains 15 residues. V lost 0 bases, J lost 5 bases, and 13 bases lay in between. The CDR3 protein is CASSEARGWGETQYF. CDR3 DNA sequence: TGTGCCAGCAGTGAAGCGCGAGGTTGGGGGGAGACCCAGTACTTC.

J is TRBJ2-3 and V is TRBV7-8; 13 bases agree with TRBD2. CDR3 length equals 16 residues. Trimming removed 4 bases from V and 4 bases from J; junction bases left unmatched: 5. CDR1 is SGHVS, CDR2 FQNEAQ, per germline. CDR3 DNA: TGTGCCAGCAGCTACACTAGCGGGAGGGCCGCAGATACGCAGTATTTT. This encodes CASSYTSGRAADTQYF.

The chain is built from TRBV10-3 and TRBJ1-6; D is unresolved. Germline assignment: CDR1 ENHRY and CDR2 SYGVKD. CDR3 length: 14 amino acids. V gave up 4 bases and J gave up 5 bases, with 9 bases separating them. The CDR3 spells CAISVGVNNSPLHF. The CDR3 nucleotides read TGTGCCATCAGTGTAGGAGTTAATAATTCACCCCTCCACTTT.

Only a few counts were recorded for this clonotype. The chain's CDR3 is CASSEASGGPEQYF. Here the CDR3 DNA reads TGTGCCAGCAGTGAAGCTAGCGGGGGGCCGGAGCAGTACTTC. The chain employs TRBV2 and TRBJ2-7; 10 nucleotides agree with TRBD2. The CDR3 consists of 14 residues. V dropped 0 bases and J dropped 7; count of bases not matched to a gene: 3. Germline V gene data show CDR1 as SNHLY and CDR2 as FYNNEI.

There are a few counts of this clonotype. The chain recombines TRBV15 with TRBJ1-2, with D hard to call. Germline assignment: CDR1 LNHNV and CDR2 YYDKDF (reference sequence). V was clipped by 2 bases and J by 4 bases, with 5 bases between them. The CDR3 is made up of 12 amino acids. CDR3 protein: CATSRNGYGYTF. CDR3 bases: TGTGCCACCAGCAGAAACGGCTATGGCTACACCTTC.

The CDR3 DNA sequence: TGCAGTGCTTGCGTAGGGGGCGGGTTAGAGACCCAGTACTTC. Protein: CSACVGGGLETQYF. V is TRBV20-1 and J is TRBJ2-5; 7 nucleotides agree with TRBD1. In germline, CDR1 is DFQATT, CDR2 SNEGSKA (reference sequence). Trimming took 5 bases from V and 4 from J; bases not matched to a gene: 10. This CDR3 has 14 amino acids.

The chain carries TRBV25-1 and TRBJ2-7; possible D gene TRBD2, 5 bases. Deletions cut 7 bases from V and 1 base from J, with 11 bases between. Germline CDR1 MGHDK, CDR2 SYGVNS. The CDR3 has 13 amino acids. The CDR3: CASTPEVSYEQYF. CDR3 DNA sequence: TGTGCCAGCACTCCGGAGGTGTCCTACGAGCAGTACTTC.

The chain combines TRBV20-1 with TRBJ1-2, with 7 bases lining up with TRBD1. Germline V gene data show CDR1 as DFQATT and CDR2 as SNEGSKA (reference sequence). Trimming cost V 1 base and J 5 bases; bases outside gene matches: 7. The CDR3 is made up of 14 amino acids. The CDR3 DNA follows: TGCAGTGCTAGAGGGGACAGAGGGGGTTATGGCTACACCTTC. Residues: CSARGDRGGYGYTF.

This clonotype was recorded once. The chain recombines TRBV20-1 with TRBJ2-7, with D perhaps TRBD2 (6 bases). Germline CDR1 DFQATT, CDR2 SNEGSKA (reference sequence). V was shortened by 5 bases and J by 2 bases, with 16 bases between the two germline ends. The CDR3 spans 14 residues. This CDR3 reads CSAQTSRWAYEQYF. CDR3 DNA: TGCAGTGCTCAAACTAGCAGGTGGGCCTACGAGCAGTACTTC.

The genes are TRBV10-3 and TRBJ1-2; D call uncertain. The CDR3 has 11 amino acids. Germline loops: CDR1 ENHRY, CDR2 SYGVKD. Trimming shortened V by 7 bases and J by 1 base, and 4 bases separated the two germline ends. CDR3 in amino acids: CAINNNYGYTF. In DNA, the CDR3 is TGTGCCATCAATAATAACTATGGCTACACCTTC.

The gene calls are TRBV29-1 and TRBJ2-7; 9 nucleotides match TRBD1. CDR3 length equals 16 residues. Germline loops: CDR1 SQVTM, CDR2 ANQGSEA. The V and J ends lost 4 bases and 2 bases, in that order; junction bases with no gene match: 12. CDR3 protein: CSVAQHRTGVTYEQYF. For the CDR3, the DNA is TGCAGCGTTGCCCAACATCGGACAGGGGTAACCTACGAGCAGTACTTC.

This clonotype was picked up one time. This sequence joins TRBV7-2 and TRBJ2-7, with 9 bases aligning to TRBD1. Germline V gene data show CDR1 as SGHTA and CDR2 as FQGNSA. This CDR3 comprises 15 residues. V lost 4 bases and J lost 2; bases outside the gene matches: 6. CDR3 in amino acids: CASSYIDRGTYEQYF. DNA of the CDR3: TGTGCCAGCAGCTACATAGACAGGGGGACCTACGAGCAGTACTTC. Drawing the rest from reference TRBV7-2 and TRBJ2-7, the complete variable domain is GAGVSQSPSNKVTEKGKDVELRCDPISGHTALYWYRQSLGQGLEFLIYFQGNSAPDKSGLPSDRFSAERTGGSVSTLTIQRTQQEDSAVYLCASSYIDRGTYEQYFGPGTRLTVT.

The chain links TRBV7-9 to TRBJ2-7; 7 bases align to TRBD2. This CDR3 has 15 amino acids. Germline-derived CDR1 and CDR2 are SEHNR and FQNEAQ (reference sequence). V lost 5 bases and J lost 2; bases outside the gene matches: 9. The CDR3 region is CASSTRAGQPYEQYF. Here the CDR3 DNA reads TGTGCCAGCAGCACCCGAGCGGGGCAGCCCTACGAGCAGTACTTC.

The rearrangement links TRBV15 to TRBJ2-5, with D uncertain. CDR3 size: 14 residues. V lost 4 bases and J 0 bases, leaving 9 bases between the germline ends. Germline V CDR1 and CDR2: LNHNV, YYDKDF (reference sequence). In DNA, the CDR3 is TGTGCCACCAGCATTGTAGGGAACCAAGAGACCCAGTACTTC. Translated, it gives CATSIVGNQETQYF.

The rearrangement uses TRBV6-4 and TRBJ2-1; TRBD2 aligns across 10 bases. CDR3 length: 15 amino acids. The germline V gene encodes CDR1 MRHNA and CDR2 SNTAGT. Unmatched junction bases numbered 3, after V lost 0 bases and J lost 7 bases. The CDR3 here is CASSDSPAGGNEQFF. The CDR3 DNA reads TGTGCCAGCAGTGACTCGCCAGCGGGGGGGAATGAGCAGTTCTTC.

V usage is TRBV29-1 and J usage is TRBJ1-1; TRBD1 might be the D (5 bases). CDR3 length equals 14 residues. Per the germline V gene, CDR1 is SQVTM and CDR2 is ANQGSEA. The V and J ends lost 0 bases and 1 base respectively, with 9 bases between them. The DNA of the CDR3 is TGCAGCGTTGAAGATCGTCAGGGGAACACTGAAGCTTTCTTT. As protein: CSVEDRQGNTEAFF. The complete variable domain, with remaining parts taken from reference TRBV29-1 and TRBJ1-1, reads SAVISQKPSRDICQRGTSLTIQCQVDSQVTMMFWYRQQPGQSLTLIATANQGSEATYESGFVIDKFPISRPNLTFSTLTVSNMSPEDSSIYLCSVEDRQGNTEAFFGQGTRLTVV.

The chain combines TRBV11-1 with TRBJ1-1; D is possibly TRBD1 (5 bases). From germline, CDR1 is SGHAT and CDR2 FQDESV (reference sequence). The germline V and J ends were trimmed by 4 bases and 1 base, with 19 bases remaining between them. The CDR3 loop spans 17 amino acids. The CDR3 here is CASSSMGRSQQNTEAFF. The DNA for the CDR3 is TGTGCCAGCAGCTCAATGGGGCGCAGCCAACAGAACACTGAAGCTTTCTTT.

This clonotype appeared a few times. The CDR3 sequence is CASSGTGVQETQYF. CDR3 nucleotides: TGTGCCAGTAGTGGGACAGGGGTCCAAGAGACCCAGTACTTC. The chain uses TRBV19 and TRBJ2-5, with 10 bases aligning to TRBD1. The V gene's germline CDR1 is LNHDA and CDR2 SQIVND (reference sequence). CDR3 size: 14 residues. The ends lost 5 bases at V and 1 base at J; junction bases unmatched: 1.

The V and J genes are TRBV15 and TRBJ2-1; possibly TRBD1 for D (5 bases). From germline, CDR1 is LNHNV and CDR2 YYDKDF (reference sequence). The CDR3 has 15 residues. The germline V and J ends were trimmed by 5 bases and 6 bases, with 17 bases remaining between them. The CDR3 spells CATSPGRRWGNEQFF. The CDR3 nucleotides are TGTGCCACCAGCCCAGGGCGCAGGTGGGGCAATGAGCAGTTCTTC.

The J gene is TRBJ2-7, the V gene TRBV12-3 or TRBV12-4; weak D call: TRBD1 (6 bases). The CDR3 contains 14 residues. V was pared by 3 bases and J by 4 bases, with 13 bases between. CDR3: CASSFSQGGYEQYF. The CDR3 bases are TGTGCCAGCAGTTTCTCACAGGGTGGGTACGAGCAGTACTTC.

CDR3 residues: CSAGRGGRNTGELFF. The CDR3 bases are TGCAGTGCTGGGAGAGGCGGGAGGAACACCGGGGAGCTGTTTTTT. V is TRBV20-1 and J is TRBJ2-2; 7 bases align to TRBD2. There are 15 residues in the CDR3. V lost 5 bases, J lost 1 base, and 7 bases stayed unmatched. Per the germline V gene, CDR1 is DFQATT and CDR2 is SNEGSKA (reference sequence).